A selection of T cell receptor beta chains follows, all from one sample in a study of OX40 agonist ivuxolimab in advanced cancers. The repertoire was sequenced with immunoSEQ multiplex PCR; TCRdb's copy has only in-frame clones and lacks some. Of over 50,000 clones listed, around 93% were seen once; the top ten hold approximately 23%. The sample in question was CD4+ or CD8+ T cells sorted from blood, obtained in a trial of the OX40 agonist ivuxolimab. These receptor sequences come from an adult with an advanced solid tumor such as melanoma, head and neck, liver or kidney cancer. CDR3s include the opening cysteine and the closing phenylalanine or tryptophan. D genes are given only for firm matches.

. TRBV30 CAWSDLTDTQYF
. TRBV9 CASSESTDTQYF
TRBD1 TRBV2 CASRPDRASNQPQHF
. TRBV6-5 CASTPDFSYNEQFF
. TRBV5-1 CASSSLTQETQYF
TRBD2 TRBV2 CASSWTSGADTQYF
. TRBV19 CASSLYRDNQPQHF
TRBD1 TRBV28 CASSLGDVPGQPWTKISTQYF
. TRBV28 CASSYLPYNEQFF
. TRBV30 CAWSVLFGQPQHF
. TRBV6-1 CASSESPGASEQYF
TRBD2 TRBV6-1 CASSEGLAGGHEQFF
. TRBV25-1 CASSESQKGRNSYNEQFF
. TRBV7-3 CASSLSALRGETQYF
. TRBV30 CAWSKTVDSGYTF
. TRBV6-6 CASSYSAGPPDTQYF
. TRBV4-2 CASSQNQDTQYF
. TRBV28 CASSLGVGSTDTQYF
. TRBV30 CAWSGVGGNTLPNTGELFF
. TRBV6-5 CASSPPLSPLHF
. TRBV6-1 CASSETKALNTEAFF
. TRBV25-1 CASSEYQDTQYF
. TRBV6-6 CASRPHPRSYNEQFF
TRBD1 TRBV5-5 CASSGGQGFQPQHF
TRBD1 TRBV6-6 CASSYGTGGGETQYF
. TRBV6-5 CASSYSRDTLNTEAFF
. TRBV11-2 CASSLTYEQYF
. TRBV28 CASSSGEVQPQHF
TRBD2 TRBV15 CATSRAGGADTQYF
. TRBV27 CASSPNRDGNEKLFF
. TRBV11-2 CASSFLKVEQFF
. TRBV7-6 CASSLAGDSNQPQHF
. TRBV15 CATSRRRTGNTIYF
. TRBV30 CAWSAILDWDEQFF
. TRBV15 CATSRDSMGTDTQYF
TRBD1 TRBV28 CASSIDRGVYGYTF
. TRBV30 CAWSDTAPGEQFF
. TRBV6-6 CASSYISARLNSAFF
TRBD2 TRBV30 CAWSVRAGGPGNIQYF